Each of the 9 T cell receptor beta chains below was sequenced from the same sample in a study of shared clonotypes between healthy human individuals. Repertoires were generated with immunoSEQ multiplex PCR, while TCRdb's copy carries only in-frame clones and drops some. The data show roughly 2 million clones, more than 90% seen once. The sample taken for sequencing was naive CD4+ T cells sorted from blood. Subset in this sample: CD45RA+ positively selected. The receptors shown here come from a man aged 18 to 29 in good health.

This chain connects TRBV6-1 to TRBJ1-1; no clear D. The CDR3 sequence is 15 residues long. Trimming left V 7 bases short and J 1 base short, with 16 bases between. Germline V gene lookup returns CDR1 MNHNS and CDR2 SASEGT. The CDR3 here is CASTMMWRQNTEAFF. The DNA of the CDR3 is TGTGCCAGCACTATGATGTGGAGGCAGAACACTGAAGCTTTCTTT.

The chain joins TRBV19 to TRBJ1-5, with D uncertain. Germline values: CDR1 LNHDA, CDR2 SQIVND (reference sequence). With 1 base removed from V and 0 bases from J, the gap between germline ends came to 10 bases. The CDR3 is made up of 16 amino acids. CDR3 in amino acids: CASSIVSGTSNQPQHF. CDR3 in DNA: TGTGCCAGTAGTATAGTGTCCGGAACTAGCAATCAGCCCCAGCATTTT. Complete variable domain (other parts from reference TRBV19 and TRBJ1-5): DGGITQSPKYLFRKEGQNVTLSCEQNLNHDAMYWYRQDPGQGLRLIYYSQIVNDFQKGDIAEGYSVSREKKESFPLTVTSAQKNPTAFYLCASSIVSGTSNQPQHFGDGTRLSIL.

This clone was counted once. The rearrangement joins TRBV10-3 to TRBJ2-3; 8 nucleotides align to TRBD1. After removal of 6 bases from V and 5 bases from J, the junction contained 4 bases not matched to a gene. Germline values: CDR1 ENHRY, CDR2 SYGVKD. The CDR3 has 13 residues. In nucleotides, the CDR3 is TGTGCCATCAGGGACAGGGTGGGAGATACGCAGTATTTT. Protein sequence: CAIRDRVGDTQYF.

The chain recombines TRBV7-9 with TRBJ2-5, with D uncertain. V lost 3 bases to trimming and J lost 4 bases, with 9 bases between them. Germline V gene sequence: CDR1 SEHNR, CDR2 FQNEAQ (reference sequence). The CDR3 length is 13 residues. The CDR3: CASSFSAGETQYF. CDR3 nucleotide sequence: TGTGCCAGCAGCTTCTCGGCCGGAGAGACCCAGTACTTC.

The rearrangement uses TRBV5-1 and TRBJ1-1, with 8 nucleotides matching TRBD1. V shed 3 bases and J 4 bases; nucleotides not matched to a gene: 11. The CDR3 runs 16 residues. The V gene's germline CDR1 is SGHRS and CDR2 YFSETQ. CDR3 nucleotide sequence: TGCGCCAGCAGCTCCCTAGGGGCAGGGGGCTTCACTGAAGCTTTCTTT. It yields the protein CASSSLGAGGFTEAFF.

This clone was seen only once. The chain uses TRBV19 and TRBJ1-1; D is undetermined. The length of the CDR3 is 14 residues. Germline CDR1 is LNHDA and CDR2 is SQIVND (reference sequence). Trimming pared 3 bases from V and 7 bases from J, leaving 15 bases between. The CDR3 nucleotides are TGTGCCAGTAGTATTAGCCGATCGGGAGGTGAAGCTTTCTTT. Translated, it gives CASSISRSGGEAFF.

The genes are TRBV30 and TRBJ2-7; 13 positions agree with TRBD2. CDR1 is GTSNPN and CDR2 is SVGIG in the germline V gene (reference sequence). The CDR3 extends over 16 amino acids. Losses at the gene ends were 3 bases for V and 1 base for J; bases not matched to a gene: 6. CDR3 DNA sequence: TGTGCCTGGAGGGGGACTAGCGGGATTCGTTCCTACGAGCAGTACTTC. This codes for CAWRGTSGIRSYEQYF.

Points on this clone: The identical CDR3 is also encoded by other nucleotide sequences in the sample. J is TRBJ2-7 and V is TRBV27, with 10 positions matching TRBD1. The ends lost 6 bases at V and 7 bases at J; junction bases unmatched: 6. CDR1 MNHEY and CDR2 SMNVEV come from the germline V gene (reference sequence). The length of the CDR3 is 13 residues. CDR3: CASRRQGAGEQYF. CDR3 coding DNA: TGTGCCAGCAGGAGACAGGGGGCTGGGGAGCAGTACTTC.

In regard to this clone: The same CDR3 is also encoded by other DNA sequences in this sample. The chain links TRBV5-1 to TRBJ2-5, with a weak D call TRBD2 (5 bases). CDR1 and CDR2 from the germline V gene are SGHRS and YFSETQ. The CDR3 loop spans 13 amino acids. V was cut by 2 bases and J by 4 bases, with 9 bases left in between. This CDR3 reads CASSLAAVETQYF. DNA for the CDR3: TGCGCCAGCAGCTTAGCAGCGGTAGAGACCCAGTACTTC.